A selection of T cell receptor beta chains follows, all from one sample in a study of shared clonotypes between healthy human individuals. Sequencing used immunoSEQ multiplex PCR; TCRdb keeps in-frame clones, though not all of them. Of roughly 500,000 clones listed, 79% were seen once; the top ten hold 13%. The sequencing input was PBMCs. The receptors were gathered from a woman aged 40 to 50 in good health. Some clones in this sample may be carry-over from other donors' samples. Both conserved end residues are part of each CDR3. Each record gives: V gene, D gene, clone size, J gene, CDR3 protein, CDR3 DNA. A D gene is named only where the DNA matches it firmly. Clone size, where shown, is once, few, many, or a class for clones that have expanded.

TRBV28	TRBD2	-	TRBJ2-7	CASTTTGGSLYEQYF	TGTGCCAGCACCACCACGGGGGGTTCCCTCTACGAGCAGTACTTC
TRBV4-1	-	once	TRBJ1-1	CASSRLDRGTEAFF	TGCGCCAGCAGCCGGCTGGATCGAGGCACTGAAGCTTTCTTT
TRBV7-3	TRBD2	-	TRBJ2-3	CASTAGGSDTQYF	TGTGCCAGCACGGCGGGAGGCTCAGATACGCAGTATTTT
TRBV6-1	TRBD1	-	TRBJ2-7	CASSEGTGDPYEQYF	TGTGCCAGCAGTGAAGGGACAGGGGATCCCTACGAGCAGTACTTC
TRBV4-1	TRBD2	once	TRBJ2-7	CAGSQEVGGPDYEQYF	TGCGCCGGCAGCCAAGAAGTGGGAGGGCCTGACTACGAGCAGTACTTC
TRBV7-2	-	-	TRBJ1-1	CASSLIGAGTEAFF	TGTGCCAGCAGCTTAATAGGGGCGGGAACTGAAGCTTTCTTT
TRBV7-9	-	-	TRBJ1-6	CASSLLSSPLHF	TGTGCCAGCAGCTTATTAAGTTCACCCCTCCACTTT
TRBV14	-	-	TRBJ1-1	CASSPQGSWTEAFF	TGTGCCAGCAGCCCCCAGGGCAGTTGGACTGAAGCTTTCTTT
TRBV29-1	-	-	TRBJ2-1	CSVAQDSYNEQFF	TGCAGCGTAGCTCAGGACAGTTACAATGAGCAGTTCTTC
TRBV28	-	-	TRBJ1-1	CASRWTAYTEAFF	TGTGCCAGCAGGTGGACAGCTTACACTGAAGCTTTCTTT
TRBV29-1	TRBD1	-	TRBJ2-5	CSADRAITLRETQYF	TGCAGCGCAGACAGGGCAATAACCCTCCGGGAGACCCAGTACTTC
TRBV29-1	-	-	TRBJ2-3	CSAVTDYTDTQYF	TGCAGCGCGGTGACTGATTACACAGATACGCAGTATTTT
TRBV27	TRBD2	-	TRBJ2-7	CASRLSGRASYEQYF	TGTGCCAGCAGACTTAGCGGGAGGGCCTCCTACGAGCAGTACTTC
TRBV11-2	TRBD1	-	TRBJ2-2	CASISWAPGTGVTGELFF	TGTGCCAGCATTTCTTGGGCCCCCGGGACAGGGGTCACCGGGGAGCTGTTTTTT
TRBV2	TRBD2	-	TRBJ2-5	CASRGRLAGASETQYF	TGTGCCAGCAGAGGTAGACTAGCGGGGGCCTCAGAGACCCAGTACTTC
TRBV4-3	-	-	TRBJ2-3	CASSPLLADTQYF	TGCGCCAGCAGCCCTCTACTAGCAGATACGCAGTATTTT
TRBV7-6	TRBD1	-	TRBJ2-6	CASSLVTGGSGANVLTF	TGTGCCAGCAGCTTAGTGACAGGGGGGTCTGGGGCCAACGTCCTGACTTTC
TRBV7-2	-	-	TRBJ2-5	CASNSRRLETQYF	TGTGCCAGCAACTCTAGAAGGTTGGAGACCCAGTACTTC
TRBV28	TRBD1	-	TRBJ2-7	CASSGRDRGYEQYF	TGTGCCAGCAGTGGCCGTGACAGGGGCTACGAGCAGTACTTC
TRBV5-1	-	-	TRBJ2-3	CASYRDSRSRTDTQYF	TGCGCCAGCTACCGGGACTCCCGTTCTCGCACAGATACGCAGTATTTT
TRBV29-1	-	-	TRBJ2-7	CSATKDPYEQYF	TGCAGCGCCACAAAGGACCCCTACGAGCAGTACTTC
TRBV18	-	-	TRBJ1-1	CASSPEAGFTEAFF	TGTGCCAGCTCACCCGAGGCAGGGTTCACTGAAGCTTTCTTT
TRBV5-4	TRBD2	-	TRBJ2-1	CASTQGKAGGSYNEQFF	TGTGCCAGCACCCAGGGGAAAGCGGGAGGTTCATACAATGAGCAGTTCTTC
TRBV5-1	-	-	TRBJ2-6	CASSLAEGANVLTF	TGCGCCAGCAGCTTGGCGGAGGGGGCCAACGTCCTGACTTTC
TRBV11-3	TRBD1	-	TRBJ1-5	CASSSSRFSDRGNGNQPQHF	TGTGCCAGCAGCTCAAGCCGTTTCTCCGACAGGGGAAATGGCAATCAGCCCCAGCATTTT
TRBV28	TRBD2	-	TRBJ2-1	CASSLQGWGGSEKAVPNEQFF	TGTGCCAGCAGTTTACAAGGTTGGGGGGGGTCGGAAAAAGCGGTACCCAATGAGCAGTTCTTC
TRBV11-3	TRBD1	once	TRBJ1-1	CASSLSYRTGANMNTEAFF	TGTGCCAGCAGCTTATCCTACAGGACAGGTGCCAACATGAACACTGAAGCTTTCTTT
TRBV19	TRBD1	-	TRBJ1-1	CASSMDRGRGEAFF	TGTGCCAGTAGTATGGATAGGGGGCGAGGTGAAGCTTTCTTT
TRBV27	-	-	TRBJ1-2	CASSPGRGNWRGYTF	TGTGCCAGCAGCCCCGGGAGGGGCAATTGGCGCGGCTACACCTTC
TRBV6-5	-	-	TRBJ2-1	CASSNVWDQYNEQFF	TGTGCCAGCAGCAACGTTTGGGACCAATACAATGAGCAGTTCTTC
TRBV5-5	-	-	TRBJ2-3	CACASVTDTQYF	TGTGCCTGTGCTAGCGTCACAGATACGCAGTATTTT
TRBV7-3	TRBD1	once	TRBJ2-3	CASSLRGQGTDTQYF	TGTGCCAGCAGCTTACGCGGACAGGGGACAGATACGCAGTATTTT
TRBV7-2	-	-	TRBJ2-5	CASSFGRGTHQETQYF	TGTGCCAGCAGCTTCGGTCGGGGGACTCACCAAGAGACCCAGTACTTC
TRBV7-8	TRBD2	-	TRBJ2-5	CASSTHRTSVQETQYF	TGTGCCAGCAGCACGCACCGGACTAGCGTACAAGAGACCCAGTACTTC
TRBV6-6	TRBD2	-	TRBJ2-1	CASTGTSGPYDEQFF	TGTGCCAGCACCGGGACTAGCGGTCCCTATGATGAGCAGTTCTTC
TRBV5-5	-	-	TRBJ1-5	CASSPGPGYSNQPQHF	TGTGCCAGCAGCCCAGGCCCAGGGTATAGCAATCAGCCCCAGCATTTT
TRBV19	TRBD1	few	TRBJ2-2	CASSATGGYGELFF	TGTGCCAGTAGCGCGACAGGGGGCTACGGGGAGCTGTTTTTT
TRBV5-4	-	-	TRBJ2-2	CASSLGVVSPRGGELFF	TGTGCCAGCAGCTTGGGGGTAGTATCCCCAAGGGGCGGGGAGCTGTTTTTT
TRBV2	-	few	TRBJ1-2	CASSRRGSDYGYTF	TGTGCCAGCAGTCGTCGGGGGTCCGACTATGGCTACACCTTC
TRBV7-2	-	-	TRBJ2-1	CASSLWTGAGNEQFF	TGTGCCAGCAGCTTATGGACGGGAGCGGGTAATGAGCAGTTCTTC
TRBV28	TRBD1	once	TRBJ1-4	CASSTGTGVWKLFF	TGTGCCAGCAGCACCGGGACAGGGGTCTGGAAACTGTTTTTT
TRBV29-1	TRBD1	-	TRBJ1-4	CSVDPRAYRGKTVF	TGCAGCGTTGACCCGAGGGCCTACAGGGGAAAAACTGTTTTT
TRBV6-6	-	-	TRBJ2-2	CASSYGGPVTGELFF	TGTGCCAGCAGTTACGGGGGGCCGGTAACCGGGGAGCTGTTTTTT
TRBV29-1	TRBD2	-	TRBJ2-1	CSVESGVAGSVVNEQFF	TGCAGCGTTGAGAGCGGGGTAGCGGGCTCGGTGGTCAATGAGCAGTTCTTC
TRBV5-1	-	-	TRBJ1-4	CASSLGRNEKLFF	TGCGCCAGCAGCTTGGGCAGGAATGAAAAACTGTTTTTT
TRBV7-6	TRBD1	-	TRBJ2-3	CASSPRDSNTDTQYF	TGTGCCAGCAGCCCCCGGGACAGTAACACAGATACGCAGTATTTT
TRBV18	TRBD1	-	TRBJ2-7	CASSPPGQGRYEQYF	TGTGCCAGCTCACCACCGGGACAGGGACGCTACGAGCAGTACTTC
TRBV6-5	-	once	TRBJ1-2	CASRRFYLDNYGYTF	TGTGCCAGCAGACGTTTTTACCTGGATAACTATGGCTACACCTTC
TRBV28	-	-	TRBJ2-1	CASSTGQTNEQFF	TGTGCCAGCAGTACCGGACAGACCAATGAGCAGTTCTTC
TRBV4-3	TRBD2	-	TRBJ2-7	CASSQDRLAWSQEQYF	TGCGCCAGCAGCCAAGATCGACTAGCCTGGTCCCAGGAGCAGTACTTC
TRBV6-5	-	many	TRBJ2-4	CASSGAKNIQYF	TGTGCCAGCTCGGGAGCCAAAAACATTCAGTACTTC
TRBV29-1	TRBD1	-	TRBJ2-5	CSVDTGGVGETQYF	TGCAGCGTGGACACAGGGGGCGTGGGAGAGACCCAGTACTTC
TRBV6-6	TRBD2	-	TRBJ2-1	CASKGTSGSYNEQFF	TGTGCCAGCAAGGGGACTAGCGGGAGTTACAATGAGCAGTTCTTC
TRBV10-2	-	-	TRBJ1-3	CASSEKPISGNTIYF	TGCGCCAGCAGTGAGAAACCAATCTCTGGAAACACCATATATTTT